The subject of this entry is one TCR beta chain. What it recognizes is unknown. Samples with a second dose at about 4 or about 12 weeks were pooled together. Per the germline V gene, CDR1 is LGHNA and CDR2 is YSLEER. The CDR3 is made up of 16 amino acids. Trimming left V 0 bases short and J 9 bases short, with 15 bases between. Method: immunoSEQ multiplex PCR; TCRdb's copy keeps in-frame clones and lacks some. The data show 130,000 or so clones, 75% to 95% seen once. The sample comes from a study of T cell responses to AZD1222 COVID-19 vaccine. Whole-study findings and limits: The donors showed a predominance of white British ancestry and of females, with possible underestimation of clonal diversity. Distributed over spike, vaccine-associated CD4 TCRs predominated at 160-218 and 743-854. In all cases, repertoires were sampled only after the peak T cell response.

This receptor was obtained from an adult who received the AZD1222 COVID-19 vaccine. The V call is TRBV4-3, the J call TRBJ1-6; D is uncertain. The sample was peripheral blood, taken 28 days after the second AZD1222 dose. CDR3 sequence reads: CASSQDAGERRSPLHF. The CDR3 DNA reads as TGCGCCAGCAGCCAAGATGCAGGAGAAAGGCGTTCACCCCTCCACTTT.